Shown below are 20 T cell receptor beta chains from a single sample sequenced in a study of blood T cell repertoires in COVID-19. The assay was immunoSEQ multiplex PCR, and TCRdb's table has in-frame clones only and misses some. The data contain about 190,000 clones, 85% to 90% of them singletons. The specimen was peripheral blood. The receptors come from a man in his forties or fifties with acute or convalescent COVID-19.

The CDR3 protein is CASSPVDRVNYGYTF. As DNA, the CDR3 is TGTGCCAGCAGTCCCGTGGACAGGGTTAACTATGGCTACACCTTC. J is TRBJ1-2 and V is TRBV28; 8 bases are a match to TRBD1. This CDR3 is 15 amino acids long. J gave up 1 base and V 5 bases, and 6 bases lay outside the gene matches. The V gene's germline CDR1 is MDHEN and CDR2 SYDVKM.

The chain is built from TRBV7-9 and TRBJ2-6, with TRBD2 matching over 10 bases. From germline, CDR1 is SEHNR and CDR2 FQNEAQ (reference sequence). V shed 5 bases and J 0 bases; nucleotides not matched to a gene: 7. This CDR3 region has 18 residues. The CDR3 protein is CASSPGLATISGANVLTF. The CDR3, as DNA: TGTGCCAGCAGCCCGGGACTAGCGACAATCTCTGGGGCCAACGTCCTGACTTTC.

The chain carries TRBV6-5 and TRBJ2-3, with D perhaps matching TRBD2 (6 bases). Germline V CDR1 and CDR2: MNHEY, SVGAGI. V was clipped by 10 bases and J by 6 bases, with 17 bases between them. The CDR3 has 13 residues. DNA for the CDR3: TGTGCCATCGCGGGGTCGTTGTGGGATACGCAGTATTTT. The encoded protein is CAIAGSLWDTQYF.

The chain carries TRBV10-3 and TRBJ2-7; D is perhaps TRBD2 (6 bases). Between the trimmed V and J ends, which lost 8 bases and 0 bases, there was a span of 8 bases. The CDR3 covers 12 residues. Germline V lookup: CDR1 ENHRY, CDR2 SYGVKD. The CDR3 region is CAIAGISYEQYF. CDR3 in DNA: TGTGCCATCGCGGGAATCTCCTACGAGCAGTACTTC.

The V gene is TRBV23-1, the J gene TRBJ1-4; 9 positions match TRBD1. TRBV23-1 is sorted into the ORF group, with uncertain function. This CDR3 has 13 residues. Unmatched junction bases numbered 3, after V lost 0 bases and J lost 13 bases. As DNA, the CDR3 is TGCGCCAGCAGTCAATCTGACAGGGGGAGACTGTTTTTT. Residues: CASSQSDRGRLFF.

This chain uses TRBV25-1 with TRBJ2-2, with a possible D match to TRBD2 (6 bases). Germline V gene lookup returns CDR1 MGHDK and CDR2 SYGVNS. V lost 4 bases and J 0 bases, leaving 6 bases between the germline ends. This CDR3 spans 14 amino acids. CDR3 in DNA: TGTGCCAGCAGTGGACTAGCGAACACCGGGGAGCTGTTTTTT. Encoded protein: CASSGLANTGELFF.

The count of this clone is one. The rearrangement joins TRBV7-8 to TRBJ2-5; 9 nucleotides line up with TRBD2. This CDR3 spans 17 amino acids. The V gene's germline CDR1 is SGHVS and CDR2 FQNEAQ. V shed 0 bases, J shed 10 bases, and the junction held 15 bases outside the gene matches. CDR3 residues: CASSLAGSGGISGGQYF. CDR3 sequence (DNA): TGTGCCAGCAGCTTAGCGGGTAGCGGGGGTATATCAGGCGGCCAGTACTTC.

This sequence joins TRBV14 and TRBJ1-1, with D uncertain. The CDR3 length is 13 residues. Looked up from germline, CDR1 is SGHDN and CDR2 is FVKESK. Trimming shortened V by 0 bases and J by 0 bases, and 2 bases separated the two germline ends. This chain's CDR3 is CASSQDMNTEAFF. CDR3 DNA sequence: TGTGCCAGCAGCCAAGATATGAACACTGAAGCTTTCTTT.

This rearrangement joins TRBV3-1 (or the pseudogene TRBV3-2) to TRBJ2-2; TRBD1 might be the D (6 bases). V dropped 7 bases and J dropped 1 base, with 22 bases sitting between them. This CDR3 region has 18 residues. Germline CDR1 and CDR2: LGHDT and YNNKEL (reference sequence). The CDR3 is CASTPDGTKRWNTGELFF. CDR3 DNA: TGTGCCAGCACCCCAGACGGGACAAAGAGGTGGAACACCGGGGAGCTGTTTTTT.

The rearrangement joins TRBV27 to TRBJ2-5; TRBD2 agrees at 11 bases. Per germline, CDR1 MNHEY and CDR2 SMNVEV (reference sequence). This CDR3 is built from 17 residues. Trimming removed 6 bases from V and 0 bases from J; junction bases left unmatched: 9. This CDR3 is CASRGLADTLDQETQYF. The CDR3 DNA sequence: TGTGCCAGCAGGGGACTAGCGGACACGTTGGACCAAGAGACCCAGTACTTC.

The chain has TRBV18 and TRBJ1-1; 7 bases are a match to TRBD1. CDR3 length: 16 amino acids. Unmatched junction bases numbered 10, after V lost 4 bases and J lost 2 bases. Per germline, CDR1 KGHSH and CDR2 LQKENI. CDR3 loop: CASSRVGGQKNTEAFF. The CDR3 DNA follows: TGTGCCAGCTCACGGGTAGGGGGACAGAAAAACACTGAAGCTTTCTTT.

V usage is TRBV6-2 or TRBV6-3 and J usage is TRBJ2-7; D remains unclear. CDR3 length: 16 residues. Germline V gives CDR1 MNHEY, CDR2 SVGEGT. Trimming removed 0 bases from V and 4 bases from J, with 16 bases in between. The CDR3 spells CASSYSPGPEVYEQYV. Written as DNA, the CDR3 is TGTGCCAGCAGTTACTCCCCGGGTCCTGAGGTGTACGAGCAGTACGTC.

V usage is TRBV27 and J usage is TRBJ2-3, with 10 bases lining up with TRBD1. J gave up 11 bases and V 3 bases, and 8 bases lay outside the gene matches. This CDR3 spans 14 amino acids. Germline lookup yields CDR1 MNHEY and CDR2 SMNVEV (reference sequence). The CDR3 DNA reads TGTGCCAGCAGTTTTCGGGACAGGGGCCGGGGGCAGTATTTT. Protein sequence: CASSFRDRGRGQYF.

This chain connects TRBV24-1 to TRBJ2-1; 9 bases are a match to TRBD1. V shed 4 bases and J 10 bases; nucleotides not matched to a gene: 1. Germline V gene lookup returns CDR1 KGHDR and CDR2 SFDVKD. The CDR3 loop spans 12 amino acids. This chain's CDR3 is CATSEGTGEQFF. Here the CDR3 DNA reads TGTGCCACCAGTGAAGGGACAGGGGAGCAGTTCTTC.

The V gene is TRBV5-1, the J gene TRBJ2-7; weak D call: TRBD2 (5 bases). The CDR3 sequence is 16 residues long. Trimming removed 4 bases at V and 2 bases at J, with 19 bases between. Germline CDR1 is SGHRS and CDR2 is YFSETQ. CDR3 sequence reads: CASSLGLAQSAYEQYF. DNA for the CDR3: TGCGCCAGCAGCCTGGGCCTAGCCCAATCAGCCTACGAGCAGTACTTC. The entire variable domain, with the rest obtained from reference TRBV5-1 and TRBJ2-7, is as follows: KAGVTQTPRYLIKTRGQQVTLSCSPISGHRSVSWYQQTPGQGLQFLFEYFSETQRNKGNFPGRFSGRQFSNSRSEMNVSTLELGDSALYLCASSLGLAQSAYEQYFGPGTRLTVT.

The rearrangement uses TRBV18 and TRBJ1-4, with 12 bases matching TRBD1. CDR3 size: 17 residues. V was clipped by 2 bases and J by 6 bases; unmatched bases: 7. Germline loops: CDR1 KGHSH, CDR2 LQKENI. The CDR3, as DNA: TGTGCCAGCTCACCAGGGACAGGGGGCAGTTATTATGAAAAACTGTTTTTT. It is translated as CASSPGTGGSYYEKLFF.

CDR3 in DNA: TGTGCCAGCAGTTGGAGGGTCGGGTCCTATGGCTACACCTTC. It translates to CASSWRVGSYGYTF. The chain employs TRBV27 and TRBJ1-2; D uncertain. The V end was cut by 4 bases, the J end by 4 bases, with 13 bases between. Germline V lookup: CDR1 MNHEY, CDR2 SMNVEV (reference sequence). There are 14 residues in the CDR3.

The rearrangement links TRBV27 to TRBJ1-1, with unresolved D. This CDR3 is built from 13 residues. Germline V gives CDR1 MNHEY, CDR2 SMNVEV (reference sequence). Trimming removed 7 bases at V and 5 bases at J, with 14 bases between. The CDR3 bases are TGTGCCAGCAAGGAGGGCTTGAGGACTGAAGCTTTCTTT. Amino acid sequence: CASKEGLRTEAFF.

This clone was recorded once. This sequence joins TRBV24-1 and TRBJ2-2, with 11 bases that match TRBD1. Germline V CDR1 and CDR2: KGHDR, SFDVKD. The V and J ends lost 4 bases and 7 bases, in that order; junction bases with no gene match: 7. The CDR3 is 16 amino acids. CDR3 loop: CATSETPGQGVGELFF. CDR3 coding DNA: TGTGCCACCAGTGAGACGCCGGGACAGGGGGTCGGGGAGCTGTTTTTT.

CDR3 sequence reads: CASSLTRQGATPEAFF. In DNA form, the CDR3 reads TGCGCCAGCAGCTTGACCAGACAGGGGGCAACCCCCGAAGCTTTCTTT. The gene calls are TRBV5-1 and TRBJ1-1, with 10 bases matching TRBD1. This CDR3 comprises 16 residues. J lost 8 bases, V lost 1 base, and 11 bases had no gene match. CDR1 and CDR2 from the germline V gene are SGHRS and YFSETQ.